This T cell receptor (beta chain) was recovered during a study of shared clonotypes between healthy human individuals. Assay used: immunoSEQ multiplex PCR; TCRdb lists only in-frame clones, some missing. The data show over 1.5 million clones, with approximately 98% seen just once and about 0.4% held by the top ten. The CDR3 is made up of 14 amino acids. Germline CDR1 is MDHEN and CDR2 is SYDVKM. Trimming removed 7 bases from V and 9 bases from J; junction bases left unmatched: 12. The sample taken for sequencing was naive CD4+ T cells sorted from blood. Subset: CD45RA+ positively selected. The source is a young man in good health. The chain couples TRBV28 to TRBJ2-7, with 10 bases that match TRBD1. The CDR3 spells CASNRQGATPRQYF. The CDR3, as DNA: TGTGCCAGCAACAGACAGGGGGCAACCCCAAGGCAGTACTTC. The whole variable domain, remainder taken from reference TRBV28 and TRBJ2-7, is DVKVTQSSRYLVKRTGEKVFLECVQDMDHENMFWYRQDPGLGLRLIYFSYDVKMKEKGDIPEGYSVSREKKERFSLILESASTNQTSMYLCASNRQGATPRQYFGPGTRLTVT.